This T cell receptor beta chain was identified during a study of T cells in Graves' hyperthyroidism and ophthalmopathy. Study as a whole: The initial diagnosis was the point when peripheral blood was collected, ahead of any treatment.

Researchers took RNA transcripts and amplified the TCR beta CDR3 regions from them. The TCR CDR3 first-round RT-PCR relied on the HTBI primer set. TCRdb processed the multiplex PCR reads anew with MiXCR; each CDR3 protein has one entry. In the table there are more than 250,000 distinct CDR3 sequences, around 15% of which are singletons. V lost 4 bases to trimming and J lost 7 bases; unmatched junction nucleotides: 16. This CDR3 is built from 16 residues. Germline loops: CDR1 SGHTA, CDR2 FQGNSA. The chain combines TRBV7-2 with TRBJ2-7; TRBD1 aligns across 7 bases. The sample consisted of blood. The TCR originated in a woman aged 45-65 years with Graves' hyperthyroidism that later progressed to Graves' ophthalmopathy. The CDR3 region is CASSSNRGAQRREQYF. The DNA for the CDR3 is TGTGCCAGCAGCTCAAACAGGGGCGCGCAGCGAAGGGAGCAGTACTTC. The variable domain in full, with the rest retrieved from reference TRBV7-2 and TRBJ2-7, is GAGVSQSPSNKVTEKGKDVELRCDPISGHTALYWYRQSLGQGLEFLIYFQGNSAPDKSGLPSDRFSAERTGGSVSTLTIQRTQQEDSAVYLCASSSNRGAQRREQYFGPGTRLTVT.